This entry describes one T cell receptor (beta chain). V was shortened by 3 bases and J by 6 bases, with 9 bases between the two germline ends. The CDR3 contains 11 residues. Per germline, CDR1 SQVTM and CDR2 ANQGSEA. The record originates from a study of blood T cell repertoires in COVID-19. Authors' methods: The authors estimated nucleated cell counts from reference gene primer amplification. Data came from immunoSEQ multiplex PCR; TCRdb stores just in-frame clones and leaves some out. V, J and clone size were drawn from that table, and D and trimming were deduced from the DNA. The table records some 100,000 clones, approximately 85% of them present only once.

The sequenced sample consisted of peripheral blood. The origin of this receptor is a human donor in a cohort sampled during active COVID-19. V gene TRBV29-1 combines with J gene TRBJ2-7, with a possible D match to TRBD2 (6 bases). Written as DNA, the CDR3 is TGCAGCGTTGAGGCGGGGCGCGAGCAGTACTTC. Translation: CSVEAGREQYF.